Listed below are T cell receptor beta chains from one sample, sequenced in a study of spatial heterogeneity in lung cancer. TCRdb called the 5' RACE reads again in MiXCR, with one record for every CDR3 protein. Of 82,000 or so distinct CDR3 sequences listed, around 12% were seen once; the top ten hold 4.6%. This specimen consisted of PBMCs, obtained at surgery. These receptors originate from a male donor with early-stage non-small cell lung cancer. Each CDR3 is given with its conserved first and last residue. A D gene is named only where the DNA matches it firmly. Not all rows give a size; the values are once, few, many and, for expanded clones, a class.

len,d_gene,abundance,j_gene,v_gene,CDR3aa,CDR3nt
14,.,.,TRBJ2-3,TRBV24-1,CATSRGLSTDTQYF,TGTGCCACCAGCAGGGGCCTATCCACAGATACGCAGTATTTT
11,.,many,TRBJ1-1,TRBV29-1,CSVGGSGEAFF,TGCAGCGTTGGAGGGTCGGGTGAAGCTTTCTTT
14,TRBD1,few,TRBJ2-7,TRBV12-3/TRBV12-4,CASTHRDSFYEQYF,TGTGCCAGCACCCACCGGGACAGCTTCTACGAGCAGTACTTC
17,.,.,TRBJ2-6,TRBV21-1,CASPKTKQGSGANVLTF,TGTGCCAGCCCCAAAACCAAACAGGGGTCCGGGGCCAACGTCCTGACTTTC
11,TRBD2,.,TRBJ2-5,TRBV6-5,CASSRGGTQYF,TGTGCCAGCAGCCGGGGGGGGACCCAGTACTTC
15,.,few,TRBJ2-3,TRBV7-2,CASSSNAGLEDTQYF,TGTGCCAGCAGCTCAAACGCGGGCCTTGAGGATACGCAGTATTTT
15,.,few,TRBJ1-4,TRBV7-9,CASSQRGVTNEKLFF,TGTGCCAGCAGCCAGAGGGGGGTGACTAATGAAAAACTGTTTTTT
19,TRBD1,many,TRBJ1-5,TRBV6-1,CASRRQGKIPVYSNQPQHF,TGTGCCAGCCGTAGACAGGGTAAAATCCCAGTATATAGCAATCAGCCCCAGCATTTT
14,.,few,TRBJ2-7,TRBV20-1,CSASNPLLSYEQYF,TGCAGTGCTAGTAACCCCCTTCTTTCCTACGAGCAGTACTTC
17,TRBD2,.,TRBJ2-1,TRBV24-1,CATSDSEPGLAGNEQFF,TGTGCCACCAGTGATTCCGAACCGGGACTAGCGGGTAATGAGCAGTTCTTC
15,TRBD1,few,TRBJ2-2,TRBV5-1,CASSSGTGHTGELFF,TGCGCCAGCAGCTCCGGGACAGGGCACACCGGGGAGCTGTTTTTT
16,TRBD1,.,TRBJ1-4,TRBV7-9,CASSPSKDRGNEKLFF,TGTGCCAGCAGTCCCTCTAAGGACAGGGGGAATGAAAAACTGTTTTTT
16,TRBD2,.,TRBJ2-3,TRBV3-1,CASSQVGQRGMRTQYF,TGTGCCAGCAGCCAAGTGGGCCAGCGGGGGATGAGAACGCAGTATTTT
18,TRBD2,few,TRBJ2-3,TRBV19,CASSGGLAGAPSTDTQYF,TGTGCCAGTAGTGGGGGACTAGCGGGGGCCCCTAGCACAGATACGCAGTATTTT
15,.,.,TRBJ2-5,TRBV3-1,CASSQVAVPQETQYF,TGTGCCAGCAGCCAAGTAGCGGTTCCCCAAGAGACCCAGTACTTC
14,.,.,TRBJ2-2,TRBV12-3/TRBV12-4,CASSPGHNTGELFF,TGTGCCAGCAGTCCGGGACATAACACCGGGGAGCTGTTTTTT